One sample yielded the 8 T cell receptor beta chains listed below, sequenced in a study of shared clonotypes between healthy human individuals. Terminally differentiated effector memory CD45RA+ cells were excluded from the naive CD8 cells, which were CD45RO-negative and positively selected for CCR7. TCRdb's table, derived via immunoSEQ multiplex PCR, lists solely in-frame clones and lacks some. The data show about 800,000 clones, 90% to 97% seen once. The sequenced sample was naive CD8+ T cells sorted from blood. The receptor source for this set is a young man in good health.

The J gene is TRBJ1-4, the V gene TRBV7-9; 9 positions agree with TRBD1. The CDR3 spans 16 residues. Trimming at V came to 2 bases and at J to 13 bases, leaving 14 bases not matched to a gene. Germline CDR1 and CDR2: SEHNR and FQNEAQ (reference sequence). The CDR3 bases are TGTGCCAGCAGCTTAATGCGGGGACAGGGACACTATCGACTGTTTTTT. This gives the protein CASSLMRGQGHYRLFF. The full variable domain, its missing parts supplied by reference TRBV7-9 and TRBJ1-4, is DTGVSQNPRHKITKRGQNVTFRCDPISEHNRLYWYRQTLGQGPEFLTYFQNEAQLEKSRLLSDRFSAERPKGSFSTLEIQRTEQGDSAMYLCASSLMRGQGHYRLFFGSGTQLSVL.

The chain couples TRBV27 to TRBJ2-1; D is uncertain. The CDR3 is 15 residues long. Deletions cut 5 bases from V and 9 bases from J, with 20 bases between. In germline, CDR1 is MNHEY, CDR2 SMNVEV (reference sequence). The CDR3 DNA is TGTGCCAGCAGTCTTAGATCGGACCCCACGGGTGAGCAGTTCTTC. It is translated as CASSLRSDPTGEQFF.

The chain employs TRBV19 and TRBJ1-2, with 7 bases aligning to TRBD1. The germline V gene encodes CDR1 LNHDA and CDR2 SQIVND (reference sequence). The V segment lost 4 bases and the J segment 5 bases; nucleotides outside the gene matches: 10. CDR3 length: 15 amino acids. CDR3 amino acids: CASSTRDSVLYGYTF. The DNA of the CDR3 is TGTGCCAGTAGTACCCGGGACAGCGTCCTTTATGGCTACACCTTC.

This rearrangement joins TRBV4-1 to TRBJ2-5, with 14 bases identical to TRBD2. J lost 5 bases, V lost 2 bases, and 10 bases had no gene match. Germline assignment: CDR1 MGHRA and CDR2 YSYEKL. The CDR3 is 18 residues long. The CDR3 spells CASSQPGLAGVLGETQYF. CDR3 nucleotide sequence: TGCGCCAGCAGCCAACCGGGACTAGCGGGAGTTCTTGGCGAGACCCAGTACTTC.

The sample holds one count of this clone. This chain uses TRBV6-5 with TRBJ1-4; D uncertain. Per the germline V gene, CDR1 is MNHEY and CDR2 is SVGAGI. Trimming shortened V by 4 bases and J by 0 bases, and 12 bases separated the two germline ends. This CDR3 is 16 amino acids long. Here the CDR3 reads CASSFRDPATNEKLFF. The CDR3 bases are TGTGCCAGCAGTTTCCGAGACCCTGCAACTAATGAAAAACTGTTTTTT.

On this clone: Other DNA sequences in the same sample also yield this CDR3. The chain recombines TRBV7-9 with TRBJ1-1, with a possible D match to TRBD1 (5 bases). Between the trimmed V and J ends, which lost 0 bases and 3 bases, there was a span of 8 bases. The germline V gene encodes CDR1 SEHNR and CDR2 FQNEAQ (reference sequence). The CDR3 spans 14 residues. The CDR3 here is CASSLALGDTEAFF. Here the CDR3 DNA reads TGTGCCAGCAGCTTAGCCCTGGGGGACACTGAAGCTTTCTTT.

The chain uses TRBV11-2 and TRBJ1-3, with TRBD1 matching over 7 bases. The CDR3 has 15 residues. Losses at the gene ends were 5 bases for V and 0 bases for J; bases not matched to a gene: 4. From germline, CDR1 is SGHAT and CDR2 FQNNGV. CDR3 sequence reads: CASSVGQTSGNTIYF. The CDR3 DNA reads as TGTGCCAGCAGCGTGGGACAGACCTCTGGAAACACCATATATTTT.

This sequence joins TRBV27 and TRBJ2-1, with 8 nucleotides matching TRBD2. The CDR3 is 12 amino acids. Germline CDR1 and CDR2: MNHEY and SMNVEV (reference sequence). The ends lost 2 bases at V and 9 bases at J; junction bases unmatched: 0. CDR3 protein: CASSLAGGEQFF. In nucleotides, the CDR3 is TGTGCCAGCAGTTTAGCGGGAGGTGAGCAGTTCTTC.